The rows below give T cell receptor beta chains drawn from one sample of a study of T-cell reconstitution after alpha-beta-depleted transplantation in children. TCRdb re-analysed the PCR reads in MiXCR, keeping a single row per CDR3 protein. The sample holds approximately 220,000 distinct CDR3 sequences, around a sixth seen once. Here the sequenced sample was PBMCs, mostly from graft donor cells, taken 360 days after TCRalphabeta/CD19-depleted stem cell transplant. The receptors were sampled from a male patient aged 2-10 years who had a stem cell transplant for acute lymphoblastic leukemia, so the T cells may come from the graft donor. Both conserved end residues are part of each CDR3. Each record gives: V gene, J gene, clone size, D gene, CDR3 DNA, CDR3 protein. A D gene is named only where the DNA matches it firmly. For some rows the clone size is stated as once, few or many, or as a class when expanded; others skip it.

TRBV29-1,TRBJ2-7,-,TRBD2,TGCAGCGTTGAAGGTCGGACTAGCGAGAACTACGAGCAGTACTTC,CSVEGRTSENYEQYF
TRBV3-1,TRBJ2-3,-,TRBD2,TGTGCCAGCAGCCTGACTAGCGGGGGAAAAACAGATACGCAGTATTTT,CASSLTSGGKTDTQYF
TRBV12-3/TRBV12-4,TRBJ2-7,few,TRBD2,TGTGCCAGCAGTTGGACCCCTAGCGGGAGCCCCTACGAGCAGTACTTC,CASSWTPSGSPYEQYF
TRBV2,TRBJ2-7,few,-,TGTGCCAGTAAACCAGGTCCCGTATACGAGCAGTACTTC,CASKPGPVYEQYF
TRBV30,TRBJ2-7,-,TRBD1,TGTGCCTGGGACAGGGGCGACTCCTACGAGCAGTACTTC,CAWDRGDSYEQYF
TRBV5-1,TRBJ2-1,-,TRBD2,TGCGCCAGCAGCTTGCGACTAGCGCCGTACAATGAGCAGTTCTTC,CASSLRLAPYNEQFF
TRBV6-2/TRBV6-3,TRBJ2-5,-,-,TGTGCCAGCACCCGGCTCCGGGACAACCCTCAAGAGACCCAGTACTTC,CASTRLRDNPQETQYF
TRBV15,TRBJ2-3,-,-,TGTGCCACCAGTAAGGAAGGCCCAACAGATACGCAGTATTTT,CATSKEGPTDTQYF
TRBV5-1,TRBJ2-6,-,TRBD1,TGCGCCAGCAGCTCGACAGGGCTTGGGGCCAACGTCCTGACTTTC,CASSSTGLGANVLTF
TRBV4-1,TRBJ1-6,-,-,TGCGCCAGCAGCCAAGTTAACAGGCGCTCCTATAATTCACCCCTCCACTTT,CASSQVNRRSYNSPLHF
TRBV5-1,TRBJ2-7,many,-,TGCGCCAGCAGCTTGGACGCGGGGACAGCATTCTACGAGCAGTACTTC,CASSLDAGTAFYEQYF
TRBV5-1,TRBJ2-5,few,TRBD1,TGCGCCAGCGGATCGGGACAGCAAGAGACCCAGTACTTC,CASGSGQQETQYF
TRBV12-3/TRBV12-4,TRBJ2-3,-,-,TGTGCCAGCAGTTTAGATTCGGGGGATACGCAGTATTTT,CASSLDSGDTQYF
TRBV24-1,TRBJ2-5,-,TRBD1,TGTGCCACCAGTGATAGAACAGGGGTAAAGTACTTC,CATSDRTGVKYF
TRBV10-3,TRBJ1-4,many,TRBD1,TGTGCCACCGCGACAGGGGGCAGTGAAAAACTGTTTTTT,CATATGGSEKLFF
TRBV12-3/TRBV12-4,TRBJ2-1,-,TRBD1,TGTGCCAGCAGTTTAGGACAGGGGGCTTTCGATGAGCAGTTCTTC,CASSLGQGAFDEQFF
TRBV29-1,TRBJ2-3,-,-,TGCAGCGTTGAGGGGGCAGATACGCAGTATTTT,CSVEGADTQYF
TRBV27,TRBJ2-6,-,-,TGTGCCAGCAGTTTTTTTCCTGGGGCCAACGTCCTGACTTTC,CASSFFPGANVLTF
TRBV6-2/TRBV6-3,TRBJ2-7,-,-,TGTGCCAGCAGTTTCCCCTACCCCCAGTCGACGTCCTACGAGCAGTACTTC,CASSFPYPQSTSYEQYF
TRBV12-3/TRBV12-4,TRBJ1-2,few,TRBD1,TGTGCCAGCAGTTTTGGGACAGTTGGCTACACCTTC,CASSFGTVGYTF
TRBV4-2,TRBJ2-7,few,TRBD1,TGTGCCAGCAGCCACCCGGGACAGGCCTACGAGCAGTACTTC,CASSHPGQAYEQYF
TRBV3-1,TRBJ2-6,few,-,TGTGCTTTCCCCAGGGGCAGGGATCCGATTGGTGGGGCCAACGTCCTGACTTTC,CAFPRGRDPIGGANVLTF
TRBV12-3/TRBV12-4,TRBJ1-2,few,-,TGTGCCAGCAGTTTAGACAGCGATGCCTTTTATGGCTACACCTTC,CASSLDSDAFYGYTF
TRBV5-4,TRBJ2-1,few,-,TGTGCCAGCAGCTTGGCGGGGCTCGCCGTAAATGAGCAGTTCTTC,CASSLAGLAVNEQFF
TRBV7-8,TRBJ2-5,few,-,TGTGCCAGCAGCTTTGTATGGAGGGAGAGGTACCAAGAGACCCAGTACTTC,CASSFVWRERYQETQYF
TRBV5-6,TRBJ1-2,-,-,TGTGCCAGCAGCTTGAACCCCGGGGGAAGAGATGGCTACACCTTC,CASSLNPGGRDGYTF
TRBV6-2/TRBV6-3,TRBJ2-7,-,TRBD1,TGTGCCAGCAGGCCGAGAAGGACAGGCGGTTCCTACGAGCAGTACTTC,CASRPRRTGGSYEQYF
TRBV19,TRBJ1-5,few,TRBD1,TGTGCCAGCACGGGACAGAGCAATCAGCCCCAGCATTTT,CASTGQSNQPQHF
TRBV29-1,TRBJ2-1,few,-,TGCAGCGTTGATAAAGGCTCTTTACGGGGAGCTAGTGAGCAGTTCTTC,CSVDKGSLRGASEQFF
TRBV7-8,TRBJ2-7,-,-,TGTGCCAGCAGCTTAAGGGGCCGTGACAGATACGAGCAGTACTTC,CASSLRGRDRYEQYF
TRBV11-2,TRBJ2-3,many,-,TGTGCCAGCAGCAAAGGGACAACCACTAGCATGACAGATACGCAGTATTTT,CASSKGTTTSMTDTQYF
TRBV7-9,TRBJ2-7,few,-,TGTGCCAGCAGCCTTGGAGGGGACTGGGGCGAGCAGTACTTC,CASSLGGDWGEQYF
TRBV25-1,TRBJ2-4,many,-,TGTGCCAGCCGCGGGGCAGACAAACCCAATAAAAACATTCAGTACTTC,CASRGADKPNKNIQYF
TRBV12-3/TRBV12-4,TRBJ2-1,-,-,TGTGCCAGCAGCCTCCGGGCCCTCTCCTACAATGAGCAGTTCTTC,CASSLRALSYNEQFF
TRBV20-1,TRBJ2-5,few,TRBD2,TGCAGTGCTAGGGGACTAGCGGGTCCCCCGGAGACCCAGTACTTC,CSARGLAGPPETQYF
TRBV2,TRBJ2-1,-,TRBD2,TGTGCCAGCCGTTTTGGGGCGGGGGGGCCCTACAATGAGCAGTTCTTC,CASRFGAGGPYNEQFF
TRBV18,TRBJ2-7,few,-,TGTGCCAGCTCACGAGCCGGGGCTCTAAGCTCCTACGAGCAGTACTTC,CASSRAGALSSYEQYF
TRBV5-1,TRBJ1-1,-,-,TGCGCCACCTCGAAGTGGGGGGACACTGAAGCTTTCTTT,CATSKWGDTEAFF
TRBV12-3/TRBV12-4,TRBJ1-5,-,-,TGTGCCAGCACGGCAAAGGGCAATCAGCCCCAGCATTTT,CASTAKGNQPQHF
TRBV20-1,TRBJ2-2,few,-,TGCAGTGCTAGAGTCGGGGAGGTGAACACCGGGGAGCTGTTTTTT,CSARVGEVNTGELFF
TRBV30,TRBJ2-7,-,-,TGTGCCTGGAGATCCGCGGCCTCCTACGAGCAGTACTTC,CAWRSAASYEQYF
TRBV5-6,TRBJ1-2,few,-,TGTGCCAGCAGCTTGGACAACGGACAGCGAAACTATGGCTACACCTTC,CASSLDNGQRNYGYTF
TRBV28,TRBJ2-5,-,TRBD1,TGTGCCAGCAGTATCGACAGGGGAGAGACCCAGTACTTC,CASSIDRGETQYF
TRBV12-3/TRBV12-4,TRBJ1-2,-,TRBD1,TGTGCCAGCAGTTTAGCGCTAGGGGGCCAAGGCTACACCTTC,CASSLALGGQGYTF
TRBV4-2,TRBJ2-3,-,TRBD2,TGTGCCAGCAGCCAAGATCAACTAGCGGGGGGCACAGATACGCAGTATTTT,CASSQDQLAGGTDTQYF